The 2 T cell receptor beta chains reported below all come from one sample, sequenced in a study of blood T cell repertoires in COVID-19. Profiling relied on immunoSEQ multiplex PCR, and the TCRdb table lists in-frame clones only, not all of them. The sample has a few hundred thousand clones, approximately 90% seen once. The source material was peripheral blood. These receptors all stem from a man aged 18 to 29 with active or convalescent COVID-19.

The CDR3 region is CASRRDIYNSFEAFF. The CDR3 DNA reads as TGTGCCAGCAGGAGGGATATTTACAACTCTTTTGAAGCTTTCTTT. V gene TRBV2 combines with J gene TRBJ1-1; D not certain. The CDR3 has 15 amino acids. The germline V gene has CDR1 SNHLY and CDR2 FYNNEI. V lost 6 bases and J lost 7, with 21 bases in between. The whole variable domain, filled in from reference TRBV2 and TRBJ1-1, reads EPEVTQTPSHQVTQMGQEVILRCVPISNHLYFYWYRQILGQKVEFLVSFYNNEISEKSEIFDDQFSVERPDGSNFTLKIRSTKLEDSAMYFCASRRDIYNSFEAFFGQGTRLTVV.

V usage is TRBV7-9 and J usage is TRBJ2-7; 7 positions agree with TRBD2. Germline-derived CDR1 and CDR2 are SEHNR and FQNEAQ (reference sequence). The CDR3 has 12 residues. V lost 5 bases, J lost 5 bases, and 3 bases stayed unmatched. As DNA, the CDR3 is TGTGCCAGCAGCGGACTAGGAAACGAGCAGTACTTC. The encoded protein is CASSGLGNEQYF.